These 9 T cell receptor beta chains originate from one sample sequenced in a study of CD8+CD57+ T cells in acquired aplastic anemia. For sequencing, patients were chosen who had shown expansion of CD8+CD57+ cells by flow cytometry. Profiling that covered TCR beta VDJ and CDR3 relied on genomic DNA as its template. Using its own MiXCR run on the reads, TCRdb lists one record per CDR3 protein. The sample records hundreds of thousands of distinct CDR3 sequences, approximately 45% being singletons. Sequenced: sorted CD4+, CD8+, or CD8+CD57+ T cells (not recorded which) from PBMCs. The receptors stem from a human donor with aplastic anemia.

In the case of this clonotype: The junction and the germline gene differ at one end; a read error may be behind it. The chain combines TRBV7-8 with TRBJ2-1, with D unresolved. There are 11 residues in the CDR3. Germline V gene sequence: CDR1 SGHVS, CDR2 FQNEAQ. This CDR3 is CASSPQYEQSF. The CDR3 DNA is TGTGCCAGCAGCCCTCAGTATGAGCAGTCCTTC.

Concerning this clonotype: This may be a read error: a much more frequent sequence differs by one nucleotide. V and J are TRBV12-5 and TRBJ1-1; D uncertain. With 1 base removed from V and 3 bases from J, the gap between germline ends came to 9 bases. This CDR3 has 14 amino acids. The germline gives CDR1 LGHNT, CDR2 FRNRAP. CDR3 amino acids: CASGLDNRDTEAFF. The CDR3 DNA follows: TGTGCTAGTGGTTTGGACAACAGAGACACTGAAGCTTTCTTT.

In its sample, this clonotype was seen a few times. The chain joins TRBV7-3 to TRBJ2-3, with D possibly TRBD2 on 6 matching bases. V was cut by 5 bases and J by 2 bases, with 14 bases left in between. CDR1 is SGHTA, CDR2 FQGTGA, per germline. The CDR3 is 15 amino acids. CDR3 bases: TGTGCCAGCAGCCCCTGGGGGAGGCTCACAGATACGCAGTATTTT. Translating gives CASSPWGRLTDTQYF.

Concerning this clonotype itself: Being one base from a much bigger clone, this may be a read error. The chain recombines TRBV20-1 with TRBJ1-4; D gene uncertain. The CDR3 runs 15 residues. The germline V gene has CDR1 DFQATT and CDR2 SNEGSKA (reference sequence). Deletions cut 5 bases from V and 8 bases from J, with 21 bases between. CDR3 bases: TGCAGTGCTTCCGCGGGAGGAGGGCCTCGCGAAAAACTGTTTTTT. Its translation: CSASAGGGPREKLFF.

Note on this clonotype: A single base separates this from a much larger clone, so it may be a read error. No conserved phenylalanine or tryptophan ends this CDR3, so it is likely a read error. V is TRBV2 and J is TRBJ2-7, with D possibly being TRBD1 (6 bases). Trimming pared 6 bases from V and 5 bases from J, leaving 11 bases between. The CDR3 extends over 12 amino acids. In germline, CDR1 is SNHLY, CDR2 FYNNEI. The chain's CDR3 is CASRQGTHEQYS. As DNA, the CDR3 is TGTGCCAGCAGACAGGGTACACACGAGCAGTACTCC.

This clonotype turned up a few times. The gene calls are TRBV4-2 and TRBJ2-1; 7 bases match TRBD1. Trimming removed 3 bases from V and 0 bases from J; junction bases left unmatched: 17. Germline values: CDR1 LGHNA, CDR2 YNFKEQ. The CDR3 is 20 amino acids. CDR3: CASSHPTPGQKIFSYNEQFF. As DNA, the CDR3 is TGTGCCAGCAGCCACCCCACCCCGGGACAGAAAATCTTCTCCTACAATGAGCAGTTCTTC.

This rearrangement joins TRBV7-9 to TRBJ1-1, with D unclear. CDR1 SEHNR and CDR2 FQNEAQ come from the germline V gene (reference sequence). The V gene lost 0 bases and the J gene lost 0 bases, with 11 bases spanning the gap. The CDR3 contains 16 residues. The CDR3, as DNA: TGTGCCAGCAGCTTAGCCCAGATCGCCTTGAACACTGAAGCTTTCTTT. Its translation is CASSLAQIALNTEAFF. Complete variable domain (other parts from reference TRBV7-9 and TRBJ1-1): DTGVSQNPRHKITKRGQNVTFRCDPISEHNRLYWYRQTLGQGPEFLTYFQNEAQLEKSRLLSDRFSAERPKGSFSTLEIQRTEQGDSAMYLCASSLAQIALNTEAFFGQGTRLTVV.

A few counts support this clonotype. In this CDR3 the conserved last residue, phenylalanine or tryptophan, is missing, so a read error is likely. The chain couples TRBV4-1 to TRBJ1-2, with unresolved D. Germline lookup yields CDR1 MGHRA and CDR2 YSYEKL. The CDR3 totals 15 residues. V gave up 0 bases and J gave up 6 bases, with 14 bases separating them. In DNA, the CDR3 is TGCGCCAGCAGCCAAGATAACCCAACGAGACATGGCTACACCCTC. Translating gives CASSQDNPTRHGYTL.

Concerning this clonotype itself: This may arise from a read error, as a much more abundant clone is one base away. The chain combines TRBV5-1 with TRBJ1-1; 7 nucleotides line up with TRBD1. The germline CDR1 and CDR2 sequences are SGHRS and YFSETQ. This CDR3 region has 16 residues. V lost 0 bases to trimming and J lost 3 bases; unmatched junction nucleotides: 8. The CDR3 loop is CASSLVQGEGDTEAFF. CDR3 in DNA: TGCGCCAGCAGCTTGGTTCAGGGGGAGGGGGACACTGAAGCTTTCTTT.